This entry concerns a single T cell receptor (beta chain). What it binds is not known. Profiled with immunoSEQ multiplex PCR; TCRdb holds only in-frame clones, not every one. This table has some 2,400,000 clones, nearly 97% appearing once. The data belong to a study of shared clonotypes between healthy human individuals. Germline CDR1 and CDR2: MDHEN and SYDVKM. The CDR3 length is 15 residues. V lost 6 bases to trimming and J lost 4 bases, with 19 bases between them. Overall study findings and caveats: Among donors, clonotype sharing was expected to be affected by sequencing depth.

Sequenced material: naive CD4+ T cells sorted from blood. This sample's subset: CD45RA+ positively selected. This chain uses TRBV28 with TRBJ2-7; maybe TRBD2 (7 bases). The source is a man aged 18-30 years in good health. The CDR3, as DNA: TGTGCCAGCAGACCCCCCGGGGGGCCCCATTACGAGCAGTACTTC. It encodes CASRPPGGPHYEQYF. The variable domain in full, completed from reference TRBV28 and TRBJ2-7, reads DVKVTQSSRYLVKRTGEKVFLECVQDMDHENMFWYRQDPGLGLRLIYFSYDVKMKEKGDIPEGYSVSREKKERFSLILESASTNQTSMYLCASRPPGGPHYEQYFGPGTRLTVT.